This T cell receptor beta chain was recovered during a study of siplizumab effects on memory and regulatory T cells. As to this clone: Its specificity is unknown.

Clones were sequenced by immunoSEQ multiplex PCR, and TCRdb holds only the in-frame ones, with some missing. The repertoire consists of nearly 85,000 clones, with over 90% occurring once and the leading ten covering roughly 20%. Study-wide results and limits: Confirmation was lacking for the suppressive function of proliferating Tregs derived from siplizumab cultures. Naive T cells appeared more varied than memory cells and looked like key alloresponse contributors.

The receptor was isolated from a human donor in good health. The sample was CD8+ T cells sorted from blood.

CDR3 loop: CASVGRGDRDMNTEAFF. The CDR3 region has the DNA TGTGCCAGCGTCGGGAGGGGGGACAGGGACATGAACACTGAAGCTTTCTTT. This chain joins TRBV7-9 and TRBJ1-1; 9 nucleotides agree with TRBD1. The ends lost 8 bases at V and 0 bases at J; junction bases unmatched: 13. The CDR3 extends over 17 amino acids. Looked up from germline, CDR1 is SEHNR and CDR2 is FQNEAQ (reference sequence).